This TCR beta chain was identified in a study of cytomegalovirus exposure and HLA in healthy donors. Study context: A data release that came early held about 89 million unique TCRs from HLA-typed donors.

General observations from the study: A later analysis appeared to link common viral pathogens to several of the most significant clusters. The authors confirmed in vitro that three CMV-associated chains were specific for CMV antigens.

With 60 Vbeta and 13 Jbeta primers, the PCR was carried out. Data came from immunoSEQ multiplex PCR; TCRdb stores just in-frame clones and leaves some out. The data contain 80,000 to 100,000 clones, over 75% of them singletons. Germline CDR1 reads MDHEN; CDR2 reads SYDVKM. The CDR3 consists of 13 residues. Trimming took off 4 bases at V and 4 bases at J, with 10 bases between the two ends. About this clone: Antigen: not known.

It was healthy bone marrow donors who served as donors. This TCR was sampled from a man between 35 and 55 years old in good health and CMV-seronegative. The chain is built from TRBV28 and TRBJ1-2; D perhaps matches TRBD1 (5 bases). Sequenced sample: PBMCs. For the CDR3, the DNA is TGTGCCAGCAGTTCCGCGGGGGGCTATGGCTACACCTTC. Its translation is CASSSAGGYGYTF.